This TCR beta chain appears in the sequencing data of a study of human T cells and chemical hapten exposure. Noted time point: pre-sensitization, week 0. As to treatment: therapeutic diphenylcyclopropenone sensitization with weekly scalp DPC. Blood draws preceded each patch test application. This clonotype was counted at least ten times. The antigen is not known. The V and J ends lost 4 bases and 3 bases respectively, with 7 bases between them. Germline lookup yields CDR1 SQVTM and CDR2 ANQGSEA. This CDR3 contains 11 residues. Individual cDNA molecules received unique molecular identifiers in the library. TCRdb called the RACE reads again in MiXCR, with one record for every CDR3 protein. The table shows tens of thousands of distinct CDR3 sequences, with 8% to 10% occurring only once. Points from the study as a whole: TCRs above 1 in 1000 frequency did not change with DPC sensitization. Having alopecia, the donors may differ immunologically from healthy people.

The sample here was whole blood, taken in connection with sensitization to the hapten diphenylcyclopropenone (DPC). The chain is built from TRBV29-1 and TRBJ2-7; no clear D. The TCR originated in a woman aged 40 to 50 with alopecia areata. Some clones in this sample may be carry-over from other donors' samples. The CDR3 coding sequence is TGCAGCGTTGTTTGGAGCTACGAGCAGTACTTC. Translated, it gives CSVVWSYEQYF.